This TCR beta chain was captured by sequencing in a study of breast tumors, draining lymph nodes, adjacent tissues. Study results and caveats: That most tumor T cells come from lymph nodes remained unproven. Compared with basal-like, luminal-like tumors shared significantly more repertoire with nontumor tissue.

Between the trimmed V and J ends, which lost 0 bases and 6 bases, there was a span of 12 bases. This CDR3 is built from 14 residues. The germline V gene encodes CDR1 MGHRA and CDR2 YSYEKL. The lymph nodes were axillary draining lymph nodes from breast cancer patients. This clonotype was found many times. Its target is not known. TCRdb reprocessed the multiplex PCR reads via MiXCR and lists one record per CDR3 protein. Found here are about 300,000 distinct CDR3 sequences, 30% of them singletons; the top ten hold roughly 1.2%. The rearrangement links TRBV4-1 to TRBJ2-7; no clear D gene. The receptor was derived from a female donor with breast cancer. Some clones in this sample may be carry-over from other donors' samples. Sequencing used axillary lymph node tissue. CDR3 sequence: CASSQEQITGEQYF. CDR3 sequence (DNA): TGCGCCAGCAGCCAAGAACAGATCACGGGCGAGCAGTACTTC.